The clone carrying this T cell receptor (beta chain) was seen more than once but under ten times. Its antigen is unidentified. TCRdb redid the calling of the 5' RACE reads with MiXCR, one entry per CDR3 protein. The sample records 430,000 or so distinct CDR3 sequences, 25% being singletons. The data were obtained in a study of T-cell memory formation after mild COVID-19. Study context: TCR clusters largely stayed donor specific.

The V end was cut by 7 bases, the J end by 7 bases, with 13 bases between. Germline values: CDR1 MNHEY, CDR2 SVGEGT. There are 12 residues in the CDR3. The study, taken as a whole, reports: Mainly in CM and EM were contracting CD4+ clones; CD8+ were in EMRA.

Material for sequencing was PBMCs or a T cell subset sorted from them (not recorded which). The chain combines TRBV6-2 or TRBV6-3 with TRBJ1-1, with unresolved D. This TCR came from an adult woman who had mild COVID-19 (a few samples of this study predate the infection). Cell type and time point are not known. This CDR3 reads CASTNPRGEAFF. CDR3 in DNA: TGTGCCAGCACCAACCCGCGCGGTGAAGCTTTCTTT.